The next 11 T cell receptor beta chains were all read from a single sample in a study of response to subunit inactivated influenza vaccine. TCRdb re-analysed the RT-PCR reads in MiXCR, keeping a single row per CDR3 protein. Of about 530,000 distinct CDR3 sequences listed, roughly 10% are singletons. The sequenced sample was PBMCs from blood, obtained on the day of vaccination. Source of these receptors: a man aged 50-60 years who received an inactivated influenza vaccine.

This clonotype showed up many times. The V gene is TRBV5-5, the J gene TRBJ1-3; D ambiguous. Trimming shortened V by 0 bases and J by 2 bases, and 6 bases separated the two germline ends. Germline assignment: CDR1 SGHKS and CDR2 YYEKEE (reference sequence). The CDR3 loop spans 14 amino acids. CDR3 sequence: CASSLAGAGNTIYF. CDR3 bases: TGTGCCAGCAGCTTGGCTGGGGCTGGAAACACCATATATTTT. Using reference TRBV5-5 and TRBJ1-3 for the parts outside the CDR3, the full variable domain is DAGVTQSPTHLIKTRGQQVTLRCSPISGHKSVSWYQQVLGQGPQFIFQYYEKEERGRGNFPDRFSARQFPNYSSELNVNALLLGDSALYLCASSLAGAGNTIYFGEGSWLTVV.

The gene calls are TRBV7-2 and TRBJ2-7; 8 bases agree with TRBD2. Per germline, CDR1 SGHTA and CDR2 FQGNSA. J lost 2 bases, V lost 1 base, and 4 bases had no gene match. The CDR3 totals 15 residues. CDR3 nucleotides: TGTGCCAGCAGCTTAGGAGCGGGAGTCACCTACGAGCAGTACTTC. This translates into CASSLGAGVTYEQYF.

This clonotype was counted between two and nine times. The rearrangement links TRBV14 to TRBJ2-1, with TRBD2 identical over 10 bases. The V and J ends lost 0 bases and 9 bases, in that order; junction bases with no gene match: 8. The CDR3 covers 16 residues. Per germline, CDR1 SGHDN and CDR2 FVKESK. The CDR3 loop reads CASSQDVLAGNGEQFF. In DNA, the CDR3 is TGTGCCAGCAGCCAAGATGTACTAGCGGGGAACGGTGAGCAGTTCTTC.

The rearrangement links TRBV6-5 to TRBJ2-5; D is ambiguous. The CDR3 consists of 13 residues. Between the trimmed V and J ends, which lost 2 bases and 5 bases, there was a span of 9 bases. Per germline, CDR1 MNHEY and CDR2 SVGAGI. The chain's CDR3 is CASSYGSSETQYF. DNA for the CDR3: TGTGCCAGCAGTTACGGCAGCTCGGAGACCCAGTACTTC.

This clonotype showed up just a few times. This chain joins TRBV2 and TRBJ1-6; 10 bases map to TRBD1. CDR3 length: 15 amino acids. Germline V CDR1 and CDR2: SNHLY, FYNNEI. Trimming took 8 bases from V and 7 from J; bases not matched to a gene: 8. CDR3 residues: CASFSDRGLNSPLHF. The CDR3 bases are TGTGCCAGCTTCTCCGACAGGGGGCTAAATTCACCCCTCCACTTT.

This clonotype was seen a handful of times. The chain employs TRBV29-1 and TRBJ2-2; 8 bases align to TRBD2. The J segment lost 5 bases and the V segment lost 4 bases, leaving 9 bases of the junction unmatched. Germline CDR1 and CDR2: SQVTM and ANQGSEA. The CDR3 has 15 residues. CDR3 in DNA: TGCAGCGTTGGAAAAAGCGGGAGTCGTACCGGGGAGCTGTTTTTT. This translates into CSVGKSGSRTGELFF.

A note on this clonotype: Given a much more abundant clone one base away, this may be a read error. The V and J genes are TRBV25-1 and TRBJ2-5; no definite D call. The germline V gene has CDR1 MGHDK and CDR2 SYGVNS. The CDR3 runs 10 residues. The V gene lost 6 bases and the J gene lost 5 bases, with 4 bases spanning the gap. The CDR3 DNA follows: TGTGCCAGCAGCGTGGAGACCCAGTACTTC. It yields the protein CASSVETQYF.

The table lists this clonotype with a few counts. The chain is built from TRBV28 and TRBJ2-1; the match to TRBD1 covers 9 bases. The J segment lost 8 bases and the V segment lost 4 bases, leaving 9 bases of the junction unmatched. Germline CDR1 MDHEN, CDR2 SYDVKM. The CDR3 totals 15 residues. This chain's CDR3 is CASSYYTGGGYEQFF. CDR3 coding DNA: TGTGCCAGCAGTTATTATACAGGGGGCGGTTATGAGCAGTTCTTC.

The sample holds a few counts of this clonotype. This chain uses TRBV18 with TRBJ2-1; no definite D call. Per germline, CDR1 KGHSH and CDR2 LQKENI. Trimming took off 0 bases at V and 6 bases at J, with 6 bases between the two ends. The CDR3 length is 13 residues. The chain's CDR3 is CASSPPSLNEQFF. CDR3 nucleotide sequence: TGTGCCAGCTCACCACCGAGTCTCAATGAGCAGTTCTTC.

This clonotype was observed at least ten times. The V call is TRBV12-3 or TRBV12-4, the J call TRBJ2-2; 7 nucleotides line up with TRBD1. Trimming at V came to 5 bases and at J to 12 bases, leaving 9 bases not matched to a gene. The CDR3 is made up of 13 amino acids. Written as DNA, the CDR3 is TGTGCCAGCAGTCGGACAGGCAAGGGCAAGCTGTTTTTT. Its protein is CASSRTGKGKLFF.

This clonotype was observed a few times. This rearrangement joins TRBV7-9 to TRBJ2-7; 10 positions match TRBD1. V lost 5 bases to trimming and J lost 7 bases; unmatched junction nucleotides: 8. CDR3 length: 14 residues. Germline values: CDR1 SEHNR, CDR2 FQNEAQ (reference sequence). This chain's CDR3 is CASSQDRGHQEQYF. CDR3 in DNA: TGTGCCAGCAGCCAAGACAGGGGGCATCAAGAGCAGTACTTC.